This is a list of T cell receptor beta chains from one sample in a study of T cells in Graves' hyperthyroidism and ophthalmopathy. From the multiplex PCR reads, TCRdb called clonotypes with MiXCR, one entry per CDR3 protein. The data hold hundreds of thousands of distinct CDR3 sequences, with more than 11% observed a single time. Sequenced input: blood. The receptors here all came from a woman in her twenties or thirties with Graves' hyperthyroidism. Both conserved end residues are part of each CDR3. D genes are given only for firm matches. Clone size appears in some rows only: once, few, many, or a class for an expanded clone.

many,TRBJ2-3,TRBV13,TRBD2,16,TGTGCCAGCAGCTTAGCGGGACTAGCGGGTGCAGATACGCAGTATTTT,CASSLAGLAGADTQYF
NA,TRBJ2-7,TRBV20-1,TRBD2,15,TGCAGTGCTAGGGCTCTAGCGGAAATACCCTACGAGCAGTACTTC,CSARALAEIPYEQYF
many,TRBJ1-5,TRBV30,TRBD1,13,TGTGCCTTATCACAGGGGCGAAATCAGCCCCAGCATTTT,CALSQGRNQPQHF
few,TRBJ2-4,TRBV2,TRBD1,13,TGTGCCAGCAGGAAAGGTTCCGGACAGGGGATGTACTTC,CASRKGSGQGMYF
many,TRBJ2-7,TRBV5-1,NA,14,TGCGCCAGCAGCCTCTCAGGAGAGTCCTACGAGCAGTACTTC,CASSLSGESYEQYF
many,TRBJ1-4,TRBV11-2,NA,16,TGTGCCAGCAGCTTCAAGGTTGCGGCAACTAATGAAAAACTGTTTTTT,CASSFKVAATNEKLFF
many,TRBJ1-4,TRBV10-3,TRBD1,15,TGTGCCATCAGTGAGTCGACAGGGTTGGATGAAAAACTGTTTTTT,CAISESTGLDEKLFF
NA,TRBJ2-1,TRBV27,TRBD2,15,TGTGCCAGCAGTTCACTAGCGGGAGGGATCTTCGAGCAGTTCTTC,CASSSLAGGIFEQFF
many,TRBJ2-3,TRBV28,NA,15,TGTGCCAGCAGAAAACCAGGGAAGGGCACAGATACGCAGTATTTT,CASRKPGKGTDTQYF
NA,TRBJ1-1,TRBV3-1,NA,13,TGTGCCAGCAGCGCAGTTGGAGGGACTGAAGCTTTCTTT,CASSAVGGTEAFF
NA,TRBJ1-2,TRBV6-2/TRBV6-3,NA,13,TGTGCCAGCAGTTGGGACGGCCCCGGCAGCTACACCTTC,CASSWDGPGSYTF
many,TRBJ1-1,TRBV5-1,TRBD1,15,TGCGCCAGCAGCTTACAAGTAGGGACAGCCAATGGAGCTTTCTTT,CASSLQVGTANGAFF
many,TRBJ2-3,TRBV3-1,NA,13,TGTGCCAGCAGCCAAGGAGCCACAGATACGCAGTATTTT,CASSQGATDTQYF
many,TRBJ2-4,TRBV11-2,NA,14,TGTGCCAGCAGCTTAGTGACAGCCAAAAACATTCAGTACTTC,CASSLVTAKNIQYF
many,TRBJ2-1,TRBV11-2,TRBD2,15,TGTGCCAGCAGCTTAGCAGCGGGAGAGGGCGGTGAGCAGTTCTTC,CASSLAAGEGGEQFF
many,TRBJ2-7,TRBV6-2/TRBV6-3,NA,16,TGTGCCAGCAGTTACTCGACCAGCGGAGGGGGTTACGAGCAGTACTTC,CASSYSTSGGGYEQYF